This section outlines one TCR beta chain sequence together with its context. Its binding antigen is unknown. No base quality values were provided; no much bigger clone lies one nucleotide off. The data are from a study of blood T cell repertoires in COVID-19 (dated by TCRdb to the early 2020s). For context, the study as a whole: Samples covering the acute and convalescent phases of COVID-19 were provided by collaborators in the United States, Italy and Spain. The material from the prospective study consisted of cDNA or gDNA derived from T cells, B-cell-depleted T cells, or PBMCs. Subjects who had been exposed to COVID-19, were actively infected with it, or had recovered from it provided the deeply sampled blood TCRbeta repertoires that made up the dataset. The repertoires were released in a freely available public database intended as a resource for research on the immune response to SARS-CoV-2. The samples were drawn from two sources: the first 160 participants of the ongoing ImmuneRACE study, and 1,254 subjects contributed by 6 global collaborators. A de-identified subject ID, COVID-19 status, age in years and sex were almost always included in the sample metadata. Where HLA class I and class II types were available, the types were taken from metadata supplied by the sample provider, not from assay-based typing.

TCRbeta CDR3 regions were amplified from genomic DNA using the immunoSEQ Assay, a bias-controlled multiplex PCR. On the study's bioinformatics: Nucleated cell counts per sample were estimated from amplification of reference gene primers within the assay. To quantify the absolute abundance of each unique TCRbeta CDR3 rearrangement, sequence reads were collapsed and filtered. Productive Simpson clonality was computed per sample as the square root of Simpson's diversity index over productive rearrangements. TCRdb carries this immuneACCESS record with in-frame sequences only. Its versions omit some clonotypes, under half of them owing to an unresolved V gene in the studies checked, with the rest unexplained. V and J calls and clone size are given by that table; D and trimming were obtained from the DNA. Within this sample are 110,000 to 150,000 clones, with around 89% of them counted one time only. The ten largest account for roughly 9.6% of the sample.

Study-wide findings and limitations: How much clinical and demographic metadata was included differed by source and by participant, and the metadata was provided uncurated.

The collaborating institutions used their own protocols to collect whole blood in K2EDTA tubes. For TCRbeta analysis, collaborator samples were shipped as frozen whole blood, as isolated PBMCs, or as DNA extracted from either sample type. Sequenced input: peripheral blood. This clonotype originated in a woman older than 75 with acute or convalescent COVID-19.

CDR3 region: CASSQQRASGETQYF. The DNA reads as follows: TGCGCCAGCAGCCAGCAGAGGGCCTCGGGAGAGACCCAGTACTTC. The chain uses TRBV5-1 and TRBJ2-5, and TRBD2 may be the D gene, going by 5 matching bases. The germline V gene yields SGHRS for CDR1 and YFSETQ for CDR2. Its CDR3 holds 15 amino acids, cysteine through phenylalanine. The sequence is cut down to CDR3 DNA, 45 bases in frame from base 1. V sheds 4 bases and J sheds 4 bases, leaving 17 bases between their ends.